The 18 T cell receptor beta chains below were found in one sample sequenced in a study of blood T cell repertoires in COVID-19. This table comes from immunoSEQ multiplex PCR, and its TCRdb copy is limited to in-frame clones, with some not included. Among around 100,000 clones, just under 80% were seen once, and the ten largest hold around 30%. Sequencing was performed on peripheral blood. These receptor sequences come from a man between 65 and 85 years old with active or convalescent COVID-19.

The V call is TRBV30, the J call TRBJ1-5; 8 bases line up with TRBD1. The V gene end was trimmed by 2 bases and the J gene end by 1 base; junction bases not matched to a gene: 10. Germline CDR1 and CDR2: GTSNPN and SVGIG (reference sequence). The CDR3 loop spans 17 amino acids. DNA for the CDR3: TGTGCCTGGAGTCGGTCAGGGGGCGCGAGGAGCAATCAGCCCCAGCATTTT. It encodes CAWSRSGGARSNQPQHF. Using reference TRBV30 and TRBJ1-5 for the parts outside the CDR3, the full variable domain is SQTIHQWPATLVQPVGSPLSLECTVEGTSNPNLYWYRQAAGRGLQLLFYSVGIGQISSEVPQNLSASRPQDRQFILSSKKLLLSDSGFYLCAWSRSGGARSNQPQHFGDGTRLSIL.

In this sample, this clone turned up a few times. The chain combines TRBV14 with TRBJ1-1; D is possibly TRBD1 (6 bases). The V gene lost 4 bases and the J gene lost 0 bases, with 9 bases spanning the gap. The CDR3 runs to 14 residues. The V gene's germline CDR1 is SGHDN and CDR2 FVKESK. CDR3 nucleotides: TGTGCCAGCAGCCCGCACAGGGTGAACACTGAAGCTTTCTTT. Protein sequence: CASSPHRVNTEAFF.

The chain recombines TRBV6-5 with TRBJ1-5; TRBD1 agrees at 7 bases. The germline gives CDR1 MNHEY, CDR2 SVGAGI. The CDR3 is 13 residues long. The V gene end was trimmed by 7 bases and the J gene end by 6 bases; junction bases not matched to a gene: 6. The chain's CDR3 is CASTKGAGQPQHF. The CDR3 DNA sequence: TGTGCCAGCACCAAGGGGGCCGGTCAGCCCCAGCATTTT.

The sample holds a few counts of this clone. The genes are TRBV5-4 and TRBJ2-7; tentatively, D is TRBD2 (5 bases). The V end was cut by 0 bases, the J end by 2 bases, with 9 bases between. The CDR3 is 14 residues long. Germline V gene lookup returns CDR1 SGHNT and CDR2 YYREEE (reference sequence). In DNA form, the CDR3 reads TGTGCCAGCAGCTTGGAGCGGACCGCCTACGAGCAGTACTTC. Residues: CASSLERTAYEQYF.

The V gene is TRBV5-1, the J gene TRBJ1-2; 12 bases match TRBD1. The CDR3 is 15 amino acids. After removal of 4 bases from V and 3 bases from J, the junction contained 4 bases not matched to a gene. CDR1 is SGHRS, CDR2 YFSETQ, per germline. CDR3 DNA: TGCGCCAGCAGCACCGGGACAGGGGGCGACTATGGCTACACCTTC. This translates into CASSTGTGGDYGYTF.

V usage is TRBV29-1 and J usage is TRBJ1-2; the D gene is possibly TRBD1 (6 bases). The CDR3 is 11 amino acids. V lost 4 bases and J 8 bases, leaving 11 bases between the germline ends. Germline V gene sequence: CDR1 SQVTM, CDR2 ANQGSEA. The CDR3 nucleotides are TGCAGCGTTGCCTCAGGGGAGGGCTACACCTTC. Protein: CSVASGEGYTF.

A few counts support this clone. The chain links TRBV7-9 to TRBJ1-1; TRBD1 agrees at 7 bases. The CDR3 covers 13 residues. The germline V gene has CDR1 SEHNR and CDR2 FQNEAQ (reference sequence). The junction had 2 bases not matched to a gene; V was cut back by 1 base and J by 6 bases. CDR3 in DNA: TGTGCCAGCAGCTTAGGGCAGGGGGCTGAAGCTTTCTTT. The encoded protein is CASSLGQGAEAFF. The entire variable domain, with the rest obtained from reference TRBV7-9 and TRBJ1-1, is as follows: DTGVSQNPRHKITKRGQNVTFRCDPISEHNRLYWYRQTLGQGPEFLTYFQNEAQLEKSRLLSDRFSAERPKGSFSTLEIQRTEQGDSAMYLCASSLGQGAEAFFGQGTRLTVV.

V gene TRBV4-3 combines with J gene TRBJ1-2; the D is unclear. Trimming pared 0 bases from V and 3 bases from J, leaving 11 bases between. Per germline, CDR1 LGHNA and CDR2 YSLEER. The CDR3 runs to 15 residues. CDR3 nucleotide sequence: TGCGCCAGCAGCCAAGATAGGAGGATCTACTATGGCTACACCTTC. Its protein product is CASSQDRRIYYGYTF.

The V gene is TRBV5-1, the J gene TRBJ2-1; D is perhaps TRBD2 (7 bases). Trimming took 0 bases from V and 8 from J, leaving 18 bases between them. Germline V gives CDR1 SGHRS, CDR2 YFSETQ. The CDR3 is 16 residues long. CDR3 sequence (DNA): TGCGCCAGCAGCTTGGGATCGGGGGGCACTCTCGATGAGCAGTTCTTC. This gives the protein CASSLGSGGTLDEQFF. Full variable domain (outside the CDR3, taken from reference TRBV5-1 and TRBJ2-1): KAGVTQTPRYLIKTRGQQVTLSCSPISGHRSVSWYQQTPGQGLQFLFEYFSETQRNKGNFPGRFSGRQFSNSRSEMNVSTLELGDSALYLCASSLGSGGTLDEQFFGPGTRLTVL.

This chain connects TRBV11-2 to TRBJ1-1; D uncertain. V gave up 5 bases and J gave up 1 base, with 8 bases separating them. This CDR3 has 13 amino acids. Per the germline V gene, CDR1 is SGHAT and CDR2 is FQNNGV. In DNA form, the CDR3 reads TGTGCCAGCAGCCCCACAAGGAACACTGAAGCTTTCTTT. It yields the protein CASSPTRNTEAFF.

V is TRBV29-1 and J is TRBJ1-2; D call uncertain. Germline CDR1 and CDR2: SQVTM and ANQGSEA. Trimming took off 4 bases at V and 5 bases at J, with 11 bases between the two ends. CDR3 size: 12 residues. This CDR3 reads CSVGGPIYGYTF. The CDR3 nucleotides are TGCAGCGTTGGTGGGCCCATATATGGCTACACCTTC.

The chain employs TRBV29-1 and TRBJ2-5; TRBD2 matches at 12 bases. With 3 bases clipped from V and 4 bases from J, the junction kept 15 bases outside the gene matches. Germline values: CDR1 SQVTM, CDR2 ANQGSEA. The CDR3 totals 18 residues. The chain's CDR3 is CSVDSQTSGSWEGETQYF. Written as DNA, the CDR3 is TGCAGCGTTGACTCCCAGACTAGCGGGAGTTGGGAAGGAGAGACCCAGTACTTC.

This clone has more than one count but fewer than ten. This sequence joins TRBV30 and TRBJ1-1; TRBD1 agrees at 10 bases. CDR1 GTSNPN and CDR2 SVGIG come from the germline V gene (reference sequence). J lost 2 bases, V lost 1 base, and 7 bases had no gene match. The CDR3 spans 16 residues. The chain's CDR3 is CAWSGTGQGGNTEAFF. For the CDR3, the DNA is TGTGCCTGGAGTGGCACCGGACAGGGGGGTAACACTGAAGCTTTCTTT. The full variable domain, in which reference TRBV30 and TRBJ1-1 provide the parts outside the CDR3, is SQTIHQWPATLVQPVGSPLSLECTVEGTSNPNLYWYRQAAGRGLQLLFYSVGIGQISSEVPQNLSASRPQDRQFILSSKKLLLSDSGFYLCAWSGTGQGGNTEAFFGQGTRLTVV.

This clone appeared once. The chain is built from TRBV12-3 or TRBV12-4 and TRBJ2-2; 7 bases are shared with TRBD2. The CDR3 is made up of 13 amino acids. V was pared by 7 bases and J by 13 bases, with 12 bases of the junction left unmatched. The CDR3 is CASNPGGRRRLFF. DNA for the CDR3: TGTGCCAGCAACCCCGGGGGGAGAAGGAGGCTGTTTTTT.

The gene calls are TRBV6-2 or TRBV6-3 and TRBJ1-5; TRBD1 might be the D (5 bases). CDR1 and CDR2 from the germline V gene are MNHEY and SVGEGT. This CDR3 region has 18 residues. The V and J ends lost 3 bases and 0 bases respectively, with 18 bases between them. CDR3 nucleotides: TGTGCCAGCAGTTATGGTCAGGGAAGAATCTATAGCAATCAGCCCCAGCATTTT. This sequence encodes CASSYGQGRIYSNQPQHF.

The chain couples TRBV19 to TRBJ1-3; D is ambiguous. CDR1 is LNHDA and CDR2 is SQIVND in the germline V gene (reference sequence). CDR3 length: 16 amino acids. The germline V and J ends were trimmed by 3 bases and 4 bases, with 16 bases remaining between them. Here the CDR3 reads CASSIQIDILGNTIYF. For the CDR3, the DNA is TGTGCCAGTAGTATCCAAATCGACATTCTCGGAAACACCATATATTTT.

In DNA form, the CDR3 reads TGTGCCAGCAGCTTAGTGGCTGGGACAGGCGATGAGCAGTTCTTC. This encodes CASSLVAGTGDEQFF. The chain has TRBV7-2 and TRBJ2-1; 8 bases are shared with TRBD1. V gave up 1 base and J gave up 8 bases; unmatched junction bases: 7. This CDR3 region has 15 residues. Germline assignment: CDR1 SGHTA and CDR2 FQGNSA.

This chain joins TRBV19 and TRBJ2-1; 9 positions match TRBD2. The CDR3 contains 16 residues. The germline gives CDR1 LNHDA, CDR2 SQIVND (reference sequence). V was clipped by 5 bases and J by 5 bases; unmatched bases: 10. CDR3: CASSPFGGRANNEQFF. CDR3 bases: TGTGCCAGTAGTCCCTTCGGCGGGAGGGCCAACAATGAGCAGTTCTTC.